In this sample, the clone carrying this TCR beta chain turned up once. These data originate in a study of regulatory T cells in long-lasting Graves disease. Time point noted: persistent/refractory GD, antithyroid drugs over 5 years with positive TRAb. Extracted PBMC RNA gave rise to the TCR library. The germline CDR1 and CDR2 sequences are MNHEY and SVGEGT. V lost 4 bases and J lost 4, with 17 bases in between. The CDR3 loop spans 16 amino acids. Sequencing libraries for TCR beta were prepared with iRepertoire HTBI primers and Arm-PCR of CDR3 regions. TCRdb reprocessed the multiplex PCR reads with MiXCR, giving one entry per CDR3 protein. The table has 350,000 to 450,000 distinct CDR3 sequences, 21% seen once.

The sequence was obtained from a female donor with Graves disease. Specimen: peripheral blood mononuclear cells (PBMCs), collected when the disease was refractory, from a patient treated with antithyroid drugs. The chain recombines TRBV6-2 or TRBV6-3 with TRBJ1-3; D unclear. CDR3 residues: CASSSPLTFTGNTIYF. The DNA for the CDR3 is TGTGCCAGCAGTTCGCCACTGACCTTCACGGGAAACACCATATATTTT.